This T cell receptor beta chain was captured in a study of shared clonotypes between healthy human individuals. Measured with immunoSEQ multiplex PCR; TCRdb has only the in-frame clones, and not every one. Altogether approximately 530,000 clones are present, approximately 95% being singletons, with the ten largest covering approximately 0.067%. Regarding the study as a whole: The donor pool, a small one, limited the genetic and exposure-history diversity represented.

CD45RA+ naive and CD45RA-negative memory subsets were separated from CD4+ cells. The CDR3 totals 12 residues. V was shortened by 5 bases and J by 3 bases, with 10 bases between the two germline ends. The germline gives CDR1 SQVTM, CDR2 ANQGSEA. Points on this clone: The target antigen is unknown.

The source is a woman under 40 in good health. Sequenced input: naive CD4+ T cells sorted from blood. Subset described: CD45RA+ positively selected. This rearrangement joins TRBV29-1 to TRBJ2-5; possibly TRBD2 for D (6 bases). This CDR3 reads CSVWRVEETQYF. CDR3 nucleotides: TGCAGCGTTTGGAGGGTGGAAGAGACCCAGTACTTC.